The clone carrying this T cell receptor (beta chain) was detected a few times. The sample belongs to a study of identical twins. TCRdb processed the 5' RACE reads anew with MiXCR; each CDR3 protein has one entry. The sample lists some 1,600,000 distinct CDR3 sequences; about 31% were seen once. V dropped 4 bases and J dropped 4; count of bases not matched to a gene: 6. This CDR3 region has 14 residues. Germline V gives CDR1 DFQATT, CDR2 SNEGSKA (reference sequence). The chain recombines TRBV20-1 with TRBJ2-3, with 9 bases matching TRBD2. Material: cord blood. The clonotype was recovered from a newborn girl in good health. The CDR3 DNA is TGCAGTGCTACCTGGACTAGCGAACCAGATACGCAGTATTTT. Encoded protein: CSATWTSEPDTQYF.